A selection of T cell receptor beta chains follows, all from one sample in a study of cytomegalovirus exposure and HLA in healthy donors. Sequencing used immunoSEQ multiplex PCR; TCRdb keeps in-frame clones, though not all of them. The sample lists more than 140,000 clones, 50% to 75% occurring once. The sample was PBMCs. The receptors derive from a woman in her twenties or thirties in good health and CMV-seropositive. The CDR3 runs from the conserved cysteine through the conserved F or W. The order of the fields is J gene, V gene, clone size, D gene, CDR3 DNA, CDR3 protein. The D gene is left open where the match is weak. Size is omitted from some rows. Given values are once, few, many or a class for expanded clones.

j_call: TRBJ1-1; v_call: TRBV2; clone_size: -; d_call: -; cdr3_nt: TGTGCCAGCATGGTAGACAGAAGTTACACTGAAGCTTTCTTT; cdr3_aa: CASMVDRSYTEAFF
j_call: TRBJ1-5; v_call: TRBV19; clone_size: -; d_call: -; cdr3_nt: TGTGCCAGTAGTACGGACTTAGTGGGTCAGCCCCAGCATTTT; cdr3_aa: CASSTDLVGQPQHF
j_call: TRBJ1-1; v_call: TRBV5-1; clone_size: -; d_call: TRBD1; cdr3_nt: TGCGCCAGCAGCGGGGGACAGGGGTTCCACACTGAAGCTTTCTTT; cdr3_aa: CASSGGQGFHTEAFF
j_call: TRBJ1-4; v_call: TRBV25-1; clone_size: -; d_call: TRBD1; cdr3_nt: TGTGCCAGCAGTGAATTGAAGTACGACAGGGGTCGAGAAAAACTGTTTTTT; cdr3_aa: CASSELKYDRGREKLFF
j_call: TRBJ1-2; v_call: TRBV27; clone_size: -; d_call: -; cdr3_nt: TGTGCCAGCAGCCCTCAGGGCCAGGGAGGGTATGGCTACACCTTC; cdr3_aa: CASSPQGQGGYGYTF
j_call: TRBJ2-7; v_call: TRBV7-2; clone_size: -; d_call: -; cdr3_nt: TGTGCCAGCAGCTTAGCGTGGGGCCAAACCTACGAGCAGTACTTC; cdr3_aa: CASSLAWGQTYEQYF
j_call: TRBJ1-3; v_call: TRBV9; clone_size: -; d_call: -; cdr3_nt: TGTGCCAGCAGCTCTCCGGGCCCTCTTGGGAGCACCATATATTTT; cdr3_aa: CASSSPGPLGSTIYF
j_call: TRBJ1-5; v_call: TRBV7-2; clone_size: -; d_call: TRBD1; cdr3_nt: TGTGCCAGCAGCTCCCCGGGACAGGGAACTAATCAGCCCCAGCATTTT; cdr3_aa: CASSSPGQGTNQPQHF
j_call: TRBJ1-5; v_call: TRBV10-1; clone_size: -; d_call: TRBD1; cdr3_nt: TGCGCCAGCAGTCGGGACAGTAATCAGCCCCAGCATTTT; cdr3_aa: CASSRDSNQPQHF
j_call: TRBJ2-1; v_call: TRBV6-5; clone_size: few; d_call: -; cdr3_nt: TGTGCCAGCAGGAAAACAGAGATCTCCTACAATGAGCAGTTCTTC; cdr3_aa: CASRKTEISYNEQFF
j_call: TRBJ2-5; v_call: TRBV19; clone_size: -; d_call: -; cdr3_nt: TGTGCCAGTAGTGTAGGAGTTCCCGAGACCCAGTACTTC; cdr3_aa: CASSVGVPETQYF
j_call: TRBJ2-2; v_call: TRBV6-4; clone_size: medium-sized; d_call: -; cdr3_nt: TGTGCCAGCAGTGAAGCTAGCGACACCGGGGAGCTGTTTTTT; cdr3_aa: CASSEASDTGELFF
j_call: TRBJ2-7; v_call: TRBV21-1; clone_size: -; d_call: -; cdr3_nt: TGTGCCAGCAGCAAAGCGGGTGAGGGCGGCGGGAGGGGATACTCCTACGAGCAGTACTTC; cdr3_aa: CASSKAGEGGGRGYSYEQYF
j_call: TRBJ2-7; v_call: TRBV7-9; clone_size: few; d_call: TRBD2; cdr3_nt: TGTGCCAGCAACTCCGTCGCGGGGGCCTACGAGCAGTACTTC; cdr3_aa: CASNSVAGAYEQYF
j_call: TRBJ2-5; v_call: TRBV2; clone_size: -; d_call: TRBD1; cdr3_nt: TGTGCCAGCAGGGGGACAGGACGGGAGACCCAGTACTTC; cdr3_aa: CASRGTGRETQYF
j_call: TRBJ2-1; v_call: TRBV7-2; clone_size: few; d_call: -; cdr3_nt: TGTGCCAGCAGCCCCGGTTATGAGCAGTTCTTC; cdr3_aa: CASSPGYEQFF
j_call: TRBJ2-5; v_call: TRBV21-1; clone_size: few; d_call: -; cdr3_nt: TGTGCCAGCAGCAACCCTAGCGGGGGGGCACGGGAGACCCAGTACTTC; cdr3_aa: CASSNPSGGARETQYF
j_call: TRBJ2-7; v_call: TRBV13; clone_size: -; d_call: TRBD1; cdr3_nt: TGTGCCAGCAGCCAGGGGGCGGTCTACGAGCAGTACTTC; cdr3_aa: CASSQGAVYEQYF
j_call: TRBJ2-5; v_call: TRBV11-3; clone_size: -; d_call: TRBD1; cdr3_nt: TGTGCCAGCAGCTTAGACGGTTTGGGACAGGGAGAGACCCAGTACTTC; cdr3_aa: CASSLDGLGQGETQYF
j_call: TRBJ1-1; v_call: TRBV28; clone_size: -; d_call: -; cdr3_nt: TGTGCCAGCAGCTTCGGGAAGCGTTTAAACACTGAAGCTTTCTTT; cdr3_aa: CASSFGKRLNTEAFF
j_call: TRBJ2-3; v_call: TRBV5-3; clone_size: few; d_call: -; cdr3_nt: TGTGCCAGAAGCTTGAGGAACTGCTTGGAGGTGACAGATACGCAGTATTTT; cdr3_aa: CARSLRNCLEVTDTQYF
j_call: TRBJ1-5; v_call: TRBV2; clone_size: once; d_call: TRBD1; cdr3_nt: TGTGCCAGCAGTCCATCAGGGGGACGTCAGCCCCAGCATTTT; cdr3_aa: CASSPSGGRQPQHF